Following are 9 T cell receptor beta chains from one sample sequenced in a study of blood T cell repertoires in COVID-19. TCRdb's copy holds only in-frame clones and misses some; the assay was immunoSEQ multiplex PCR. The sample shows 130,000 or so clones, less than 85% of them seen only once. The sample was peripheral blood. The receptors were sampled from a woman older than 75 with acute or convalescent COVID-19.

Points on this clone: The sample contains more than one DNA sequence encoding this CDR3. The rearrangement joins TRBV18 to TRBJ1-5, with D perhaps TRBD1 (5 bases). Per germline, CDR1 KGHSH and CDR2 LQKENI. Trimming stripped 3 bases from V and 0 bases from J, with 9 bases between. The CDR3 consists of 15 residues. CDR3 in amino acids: CASSPEGVSNQPQHF. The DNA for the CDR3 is TGTGCCAGCTCACCTGAAGGGGTTAGCAATCAGCCCCAGCATTTT.

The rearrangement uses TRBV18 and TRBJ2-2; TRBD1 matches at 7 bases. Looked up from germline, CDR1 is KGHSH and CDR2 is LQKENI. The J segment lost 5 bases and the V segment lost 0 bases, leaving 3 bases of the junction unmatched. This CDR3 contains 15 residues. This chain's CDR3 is CASSPPDRSTGELFF. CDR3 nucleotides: TGTGCCAGCTCACCACCGGACAGGTCTACCGGGGAGCTGTTTTTT.

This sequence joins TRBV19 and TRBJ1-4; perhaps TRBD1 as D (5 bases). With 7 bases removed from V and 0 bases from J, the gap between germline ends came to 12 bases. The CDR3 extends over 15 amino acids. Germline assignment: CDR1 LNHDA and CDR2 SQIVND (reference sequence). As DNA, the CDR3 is TGTGCCAGTACCGCGGACATTGCAACTAATGAAAAACTGTTTTTT. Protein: CASTADIATNEKLFF.

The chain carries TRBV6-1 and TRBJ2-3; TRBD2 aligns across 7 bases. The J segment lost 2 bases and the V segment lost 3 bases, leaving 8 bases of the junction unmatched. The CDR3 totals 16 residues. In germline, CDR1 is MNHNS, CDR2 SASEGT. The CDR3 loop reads CASSDERGRFTDTQYF. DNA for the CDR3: TGTGCCAGCAGTGATGAGCGGGGAAGATTCACAGATACGCAGTATTTT.

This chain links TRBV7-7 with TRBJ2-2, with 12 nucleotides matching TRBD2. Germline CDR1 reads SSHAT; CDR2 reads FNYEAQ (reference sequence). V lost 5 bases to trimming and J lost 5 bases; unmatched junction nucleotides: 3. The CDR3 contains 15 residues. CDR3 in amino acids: CASSLGLAGTGELFF. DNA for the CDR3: TGTGCCAGCAGCCTCGGACTAGCGGGAACCGGGGAGCTGTTTTTT.

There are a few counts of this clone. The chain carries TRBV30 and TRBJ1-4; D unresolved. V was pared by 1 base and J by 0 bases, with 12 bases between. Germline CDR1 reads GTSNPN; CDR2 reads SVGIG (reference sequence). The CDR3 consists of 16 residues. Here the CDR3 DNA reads TGTGCCTGGAGTGGGCTTGGGCGATCAACTAATGAAAAACTGTTTTTT. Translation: CAWSGLGRSTNEKLFF.

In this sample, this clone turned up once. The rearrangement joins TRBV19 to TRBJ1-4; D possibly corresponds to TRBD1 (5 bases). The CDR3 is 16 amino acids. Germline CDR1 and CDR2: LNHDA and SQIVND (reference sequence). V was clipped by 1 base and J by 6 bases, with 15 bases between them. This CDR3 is CASSIAQRGGYEKLFF. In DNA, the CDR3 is TGTGCCAGTAGTATAGCCCAGCGGGGCGGTTATGAAAAACTGTTTTTT.

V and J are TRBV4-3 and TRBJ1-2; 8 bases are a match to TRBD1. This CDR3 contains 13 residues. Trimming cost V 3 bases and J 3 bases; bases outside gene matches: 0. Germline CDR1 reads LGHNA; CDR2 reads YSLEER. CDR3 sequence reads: CASSQTGDYGYTF. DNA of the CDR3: TGCGCCAGCAGCCAGACAGGGGACTATGGCTACACCTTC.

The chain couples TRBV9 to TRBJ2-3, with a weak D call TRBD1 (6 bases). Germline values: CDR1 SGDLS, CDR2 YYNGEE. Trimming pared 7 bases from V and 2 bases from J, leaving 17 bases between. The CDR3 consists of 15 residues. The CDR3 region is CASGARAGDTDTQYF. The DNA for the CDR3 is TGTGCCAGCGGGGCCCGGGCAGGGGACACAGATACGCAGTATTTT.